This entry concerns a single T cell receptor (beta chain). This specimen belongs to a study of blood T cell repertoires in COVID-19. The overall study: Researchers got acute and convalescent COVID-19 samples from the United States, Italy and Spain. T cells, B-cell-depleted T cells, or PBMCs supplied cDNA or gDNA.

CDR3 length: 14 residues. CDR1 is LNHDA and CDR2 is SQIVND in the germline V gene (reference sequence). V lost 1 base and J lost 5, with 12 bases in between. Per the original methods: Cell counts per sample came from amplifying reference gene primers. The method was immunoSEQ multiplex PCR; TCRdb's version includes in-frame clones alone and lacks a portion of them. The DNA gave D and trimming, while V, J and clone size come from that table. The sample comprises about 54,000 clones, 90% of which are singletons, and approximately 8% rests with the top ten. Source material: peripheral blood. The receptor comes from a woman between 40 and 55 years old with active COVID-19. The J gene is TRBJ2-7, the V gene TRBV19; D might be TRBD1 (6 bases). CDR3 DNA sequence: TGTGCCAGTAGTATAGGAACAGGGCGCGACGAGCAGTACTTC. Translating it yields CASSIGTGRDEQYF.